This T cell receptor (beta chain) was identified during a study of Graves' ophthalmopathy and Graves' hyperthyroidism (dated by TCRdb to 2017 to 2018). General notes on the study: Peripheral blood was collected at initial diagnosis, prior to any treatment. T-cell repertoires of thyroid tissue and blood were compared in 5 or 6 hyperthyroidism patients. For independent validation, a separate cohort was made up of some 19 hyperthyroidism patients plus 17 patients who later progressed from hyperthyroidism to ophthalmopathy. TCR beta repertoire signatures were used to distinguish Graves' ophthalmopathy from Graves' hyperthyroidism and to predict progression to ophthalmopathy. Following sampling, methimazole starting at 30 mg daily was administered to hyperthyroidism patients, and high-dose intravenous methylprednisolone was administered to ophthalmopathy patients. In total, 135 blood samples were TCR-sequenced: under 45 ophthalmopathy, roughly 77 hyperthyroidism and about 17 hyperthyroidism-to-ophthalmopathy patients. To explore V-J signatures that distinguish ophthalmopathy from hyperthyroidism, a discovery set of about 99 patients was enrolled, made up of 40 to 45 with ophthalmopathy and 55 to 65 with stable hyperthyroidism.

This clonotype has a count of ten or more. The specificity of this receptor is unknown. Within one base of it there is no much larger clone, and no base qualities were kept. Summary of the overall study and its limitations: In validation, the model predicted ophthalmopathy progression with more than 70% sensitivity and approximately 78% specificity; 12 predicted patients were CT-confirmed with GO in a median of approximately six months. No statistical method was used to set the sample size in advance, and the investigators knew which group each participant was assigned to. Most of the expanded thyroid clonotypes with a frequency above 0.001 were also detected in blood, and it was suggested that the thyroid immune response may be reflected by blood repertoires. The 13-signature model separated ophthalmopathy from stable hyperthyroidism with approximately 90% sensitivity and 81% to 82% specificity in cross-validation, and 80%/75% in the test set.

TCR beta CDR3 regions were amplified from RNA transcripts for repertoire sequencing. HTBI primers and the Qiagen OneStep RT-PCR kit were used in a first-round RT-PCR, which was followed by a second-round multiplex PCR, size selection and purification. The libraries underwent paired-end sequencing with 100 bp reads on an Illumina HiSeq2000. The study's processing was this. SOAPnuke was used for read processing, and reads with adapters, uncalled bases, a mean Phred below 15, or no exact constant-primer or identifier match were discarded. High-quality paired reads were merged with COPE v1.2.5. Clonotypes were defined as unique nucleotide sequences and were aligned to IMGT TRB V, D and J references using MiTCR v1.1. Only V-J combinations with frequency above 0.0001 were analysed, covering about 99% of repertoires. For each V-J combination, a TCR clonal expansion and chaos score was defined as F50 clonal expansion divided by the chaos observed in the TCRdist matrix. Welch's t-statistics and random forest were used to reduce features to about a dozen V-J combinations, which were fed into a naive Bayes classifier. The similarity between thyroid and blood repertoires was quantified using the Morisita-Horn index. Through fastp at Q25 and MiXCR, TCRdb rebuilt clones from the public reads, retaining in-frame beta chains. CDR3 protein sequences are deduplicated, and each keeps its most common genes and DNA. The V and J calls, along with clone size, are taken from TCRdb and not from the paper's own processing. The sample yields hundreds of thousands of distinct CDR3 sequences; more than 40% were counted once. The ten largest clones represent around 3.3% of the sample.

Ophthalmopathy patients were characterized by moderately to severely active disease, a Clinical Activity Score of at least 3, a NOSPECS grade of at least 4, and a disease duration under 3 months. Anyone with other autoimmune diseases, uncontrolled infections, pregnancy or lactation was excluded from the study. Diagnosis relied on clinical symptoms, serum thyroxine, TRAb, thyroid ultrasound and orbital computed tomography. PBMCs were isolated from about 9 ml of fresh peripheral blood by Ficoll-Paque density gradient centrifugation. Trizol reagent was used to extract the total RNA, and its quality was then checked on an Agilent 2100 Bioanalyzer. Inclusive of the bounding cysteine and phenylalanine, the CDR3 is 16 residues long. The sequence is cut down to CDR3 DNA, 48 bases in frame from base 1. The germline V gene provides CDR1 LGHNA and CDR2 YNFKEQ. Trimming removed 1 base from V and 2 bases from J, leaving 11 bases between the germline ends.

Sequencing input: peripheral blood. This TCR was sampled from an adult man with Graves' ophthalmopathy. The chain is made from TRBV4-2 and TRBJ1-4; matching of 5 bases hints at TRBD1 as the D gene. The CDR3 region reads CASSQGGAGTNEKLFF. The DNA is as follows: TGTGCCAGCAGCCAAGGAGGGGCAGGGACTAATGAAAAACTGTTTTTT.